This T cell receptor beta chain was sequenced during a study of identifying expanded T cells in peripheral blood. Healthy donors had no documented immune events, such as infections, while sampled. Points from the study as a whole: Clone count variance between two-week samples rose with total template count. Differentially abundant clones: about 1.1 between replicates, 16.4 at around 15 days, 18 to 20 at four.

Some clones are missing from TCRdb's copy, which holds only in-frame ones; the method was immunoSEQ multiplex PCR. The sample lists tens of thousands of clones; roughly 82% were seen once. On this clone itself: Its antigen is not known.

The germline V and J ends were trimmed by 0 bases and 1 base, with 11 bases remaining between them. The germline V gene encodes CDR1 SGHRS and CDR2 YFSETQ. There are 16 residues in the CDR3. Material: blood. The receptor's source is a person aged 18 to 75 in good health. This sequence joins TRBV5-1 and TRBJ1-3; D is perhaps TRBD1 (6 bases). CDR3 residues: CASSLETGLSGNTIYF. The CDR3 DNA reads as TGCGCCAGCAGCTTGGAAACAGGGTTATCTGGAAACACCATATATTTT.